This T cell receptor beta chain was recovered during a study of blood T cell repertoires in COVID-19. At the level of the study: Some COVID-19 samples were acute and others convalescent; all came from the United States, Italy and Spain.

Recovered participants had two consecutive negative NP/OP PCR tests, healthcare professional clearance, or symptom resolution. Original handling: Reference gene primer amplification in the assay estimated nucleated cell counts. Only in-frame clones appear in the TCRdb table, and some are missing; sequencing was by immunoSEQ multiplex PCR. That table supplies the V and J calls and clone size; D and trimming were determined from the DNA. The sample yields around 200,000 clones, approximately 81% seen once. Germline values: CDR1 SGHAT, CDR2 FQNNGV. Trimming pared 4 bases from V and 6 bases from J, leaving 6 bases between. This CDR3 has 11 amino acids.

This sequence was found in a man between 40 and 49 years old who had recovered from COVID-19. This chain joins TRBV11-2 and TRBJ1-1; D uncertain. Sequenced sample: PBMCs or T cells enriched from blood (not recorded which). CDR3 residues: CASSYGAEAFF. DNA of the CDR3: TGTGCCAGCAGCTACGGAGCTGAAGCTTTCTTT.